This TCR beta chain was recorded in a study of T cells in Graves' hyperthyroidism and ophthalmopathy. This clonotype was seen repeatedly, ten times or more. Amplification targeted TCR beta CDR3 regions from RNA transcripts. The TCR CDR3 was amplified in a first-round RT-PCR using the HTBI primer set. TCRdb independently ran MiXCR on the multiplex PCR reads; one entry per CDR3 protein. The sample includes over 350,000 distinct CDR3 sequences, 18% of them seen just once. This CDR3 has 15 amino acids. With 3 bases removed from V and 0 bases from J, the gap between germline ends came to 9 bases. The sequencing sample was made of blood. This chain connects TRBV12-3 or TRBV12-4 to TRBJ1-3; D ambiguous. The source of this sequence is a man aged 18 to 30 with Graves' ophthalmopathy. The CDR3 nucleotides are TGTGCCAGCAGTTTCAAGCTCTTCTCTGGAAACACCATATATTTT. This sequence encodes CASSFKLFSGNTIYF.